This entry is about one T cell receptor beta chain. Its antigen is currently unknown. This sample stems from a study of vaccination effects on CD4 cells after COVID-19. Across the whole study: The median interval between the second dose and post-vaccine sampling was 72 days. Overall study results and limits: Infection- and vaccine-induced clones contracted markedly late after vaccination. Researchers reported few convalescent patients and no early post-infection timepoints in the study.

After removal of 0 bases from V and 4 bases from J, the junction contained 3 bases not matched to a gene. The CDR3 is 15 amino acids. Germline CDR1 is MNHNS and CDR2 is SASEGT. Measured with immunoSEQ multiplex PCR; TCRdb has only the in-frame clones, and not every one. The table lists 70,000 or so clones, nearly 75% of them singletons. Having been cultured for around ten days, the cells underwent CD4+ T cell isolation. Each participant was given two doses of one vaccine (BNT162b2 or mRNA-1273). It was on days 3 and 7 that half the medium was replaced with IL-2 medium. The sequence was obtained from a human donor who received a COVID-19 vaccine. Material: CD4+ T cells from PBMCs cultured without peptide, obtained after COVID-19 vaccination. The chain joins TRBV6-1 to TRBJ2-1, with TRBD1 matching over 7 bases. CDR3 bases: TGTGCCAGCAGTGAAGCTGGGACAGAGTACAATGAGCAGTTCTTC. This codes for CASSEAGTEYNEQFF.